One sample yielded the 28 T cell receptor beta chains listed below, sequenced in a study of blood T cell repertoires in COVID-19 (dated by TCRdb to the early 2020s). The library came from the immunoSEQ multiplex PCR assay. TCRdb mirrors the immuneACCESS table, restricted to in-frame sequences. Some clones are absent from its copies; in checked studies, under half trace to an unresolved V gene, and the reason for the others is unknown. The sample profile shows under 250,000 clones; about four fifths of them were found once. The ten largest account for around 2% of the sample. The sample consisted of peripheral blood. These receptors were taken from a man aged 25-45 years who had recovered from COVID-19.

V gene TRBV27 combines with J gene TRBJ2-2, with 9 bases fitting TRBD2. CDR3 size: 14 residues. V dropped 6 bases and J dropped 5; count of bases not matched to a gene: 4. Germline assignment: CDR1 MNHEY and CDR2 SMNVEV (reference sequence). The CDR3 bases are TGTGCCAGCAGGATGCTAGCGGGGACCGGGGAGCTGTTTTTT. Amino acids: CASRMLAGTGELFF.

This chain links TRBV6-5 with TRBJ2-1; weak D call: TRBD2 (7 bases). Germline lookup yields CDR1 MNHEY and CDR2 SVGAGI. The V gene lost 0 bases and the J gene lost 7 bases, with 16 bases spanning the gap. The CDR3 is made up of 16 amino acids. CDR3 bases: TGTGCCAGCAGTTACTCGAGTGGGGGGGGCAGGAATGAGCAGTTCTTC. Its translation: CASSYSSGGGRNEQFF.

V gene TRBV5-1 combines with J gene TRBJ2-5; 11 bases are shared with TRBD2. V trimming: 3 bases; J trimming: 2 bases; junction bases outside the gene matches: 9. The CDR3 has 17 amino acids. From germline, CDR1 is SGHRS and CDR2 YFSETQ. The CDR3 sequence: CASSSGGLAGGQETQYF. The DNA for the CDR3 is TGCGCCAGCAGCTCTGGCGGCCTAGCGGGGGGTCAAGAGACCCAGTACTTC.

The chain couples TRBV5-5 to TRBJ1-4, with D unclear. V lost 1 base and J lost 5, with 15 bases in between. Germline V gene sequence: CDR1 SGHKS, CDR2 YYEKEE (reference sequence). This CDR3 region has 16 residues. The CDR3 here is CASSLFSLGSNEKLFF. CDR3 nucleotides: TGTGCCAGCAGCTTGTTTTCATTGGGCAGCAATGAAAAACTGTTTTTT. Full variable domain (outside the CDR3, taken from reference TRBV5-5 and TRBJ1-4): DAGVTQSPTHLIKTRGQQVTLRCSPISGHKSVSWYQQVLGQGPQFIFQYYEKEERGRGNFPDRFSARQFPNYSSELNVNALLLGDSALYLCASSLFSLGSNEKLFFGSGTQLSVL.

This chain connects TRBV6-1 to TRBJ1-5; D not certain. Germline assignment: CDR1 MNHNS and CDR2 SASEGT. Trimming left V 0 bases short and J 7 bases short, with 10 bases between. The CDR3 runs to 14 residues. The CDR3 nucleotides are TGTGCCAGCAGTGAAGCTGCCGAGGGCCAGCCCCAGCATTTT. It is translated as CASSEAAEGQPQHF.

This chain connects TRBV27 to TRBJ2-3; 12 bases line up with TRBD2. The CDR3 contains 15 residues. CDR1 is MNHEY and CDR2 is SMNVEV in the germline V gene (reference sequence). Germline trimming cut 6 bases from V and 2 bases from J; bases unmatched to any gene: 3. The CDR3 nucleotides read TGTGCCAGCAGACTAGCGGGGGGACTCACAGATACGCAGTATTTT. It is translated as CASRLAGGLTDTQYF.

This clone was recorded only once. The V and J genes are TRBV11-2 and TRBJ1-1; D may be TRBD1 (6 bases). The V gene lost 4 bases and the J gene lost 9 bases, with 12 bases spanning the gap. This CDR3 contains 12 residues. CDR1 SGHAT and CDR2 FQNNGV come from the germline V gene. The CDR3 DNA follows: TGTGCCAGCAGCTCCAGGGGTGATAAAGCTTTCTTT. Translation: CASSSRGDKAFF.

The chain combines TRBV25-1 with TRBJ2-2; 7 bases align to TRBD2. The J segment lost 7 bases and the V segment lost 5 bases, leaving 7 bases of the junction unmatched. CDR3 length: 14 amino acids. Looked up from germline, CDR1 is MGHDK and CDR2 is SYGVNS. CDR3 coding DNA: TGTGCCAGCAGTCCCACTGGGGGGGGCGGGGAGCTGTTTTTT. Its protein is CASSPTGGGGELFF.

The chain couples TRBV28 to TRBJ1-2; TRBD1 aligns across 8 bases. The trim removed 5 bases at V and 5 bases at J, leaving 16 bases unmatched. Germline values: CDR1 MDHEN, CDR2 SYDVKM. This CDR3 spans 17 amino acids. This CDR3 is CASSHPLGQGRGYGYTF. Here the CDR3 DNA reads TGTGCCAGCAGTCACCCACTCGGACAGGGTCGGGGGTATGGCTACACCTTC.

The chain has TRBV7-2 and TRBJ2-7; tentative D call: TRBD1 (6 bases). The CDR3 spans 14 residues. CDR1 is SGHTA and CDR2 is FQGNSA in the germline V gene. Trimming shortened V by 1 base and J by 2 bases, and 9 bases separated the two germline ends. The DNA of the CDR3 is TGTGCCAGCAGCTTAGAGTCAGGGGCCTACGAGCAGTACTTC. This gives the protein CASSLESGAYEQYF. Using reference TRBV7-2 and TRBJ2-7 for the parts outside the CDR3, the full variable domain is GAGVSQSPSNKVTEKGKDVELRCDPISGHTALYWYRQSLGQGLEFLIYFQGNSAPDKSGLPSDRFSAERTGGSVSTLTIQRTQQEDSAVYLCASSLESGAYEQYFGPGTRLTVT.

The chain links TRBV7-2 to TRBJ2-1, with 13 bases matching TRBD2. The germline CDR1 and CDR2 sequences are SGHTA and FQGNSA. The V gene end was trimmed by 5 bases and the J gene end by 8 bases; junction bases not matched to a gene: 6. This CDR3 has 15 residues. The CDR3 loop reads CASSILAGGRYEQFF. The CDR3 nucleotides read TGTGCCAGCAGCATACTAGCGGGGGGGAGGTATGAGCAGTTCTTC.

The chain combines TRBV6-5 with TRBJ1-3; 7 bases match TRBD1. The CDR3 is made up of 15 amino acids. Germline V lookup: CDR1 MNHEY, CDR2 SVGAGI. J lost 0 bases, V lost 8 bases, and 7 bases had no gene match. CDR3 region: CASGTGAISGNTIYF. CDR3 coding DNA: TGTGCCAGCGGAACAGGGGCCATCTCTGGAAACACCATATATTTT.

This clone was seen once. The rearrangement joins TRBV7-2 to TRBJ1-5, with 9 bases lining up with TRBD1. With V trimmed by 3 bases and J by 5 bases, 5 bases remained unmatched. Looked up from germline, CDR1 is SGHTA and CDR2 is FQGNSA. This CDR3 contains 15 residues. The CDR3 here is CASSLDRGRDQPQHF. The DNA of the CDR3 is TGTGCCAGCAGCTTGGACAGGGGACGCGATCAGCCCCAGCATTTT.

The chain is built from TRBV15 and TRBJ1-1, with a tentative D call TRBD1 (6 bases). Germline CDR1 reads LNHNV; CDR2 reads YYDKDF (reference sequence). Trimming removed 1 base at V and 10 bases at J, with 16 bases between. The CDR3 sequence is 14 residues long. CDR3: CATSRGSGAGVAFF. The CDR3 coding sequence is TGTGCCACCAGCAGAGGTTCTGGTGCAGGGGTAGCTTTCTTT. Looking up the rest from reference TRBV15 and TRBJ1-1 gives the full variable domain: DAMVIQNPRYQVTQFGKPVTLSCSQTLNHNVMYWYQQKSSQAPKLLFHYYDKDFNNEADTPDNFQSRRPNTSFCFLDIRSPGLGDTAMYLCATSRGSGAGVAFFGQGTRLTVV.

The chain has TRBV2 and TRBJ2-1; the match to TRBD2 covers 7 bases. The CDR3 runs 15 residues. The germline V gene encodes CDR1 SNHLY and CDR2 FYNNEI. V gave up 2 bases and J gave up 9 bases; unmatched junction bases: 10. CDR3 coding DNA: TGTGCCAGCAGTGAATCGGGAAGGACTAGATCTGAGCAGTTCTTC. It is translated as CASSESGRTRSEQFF.

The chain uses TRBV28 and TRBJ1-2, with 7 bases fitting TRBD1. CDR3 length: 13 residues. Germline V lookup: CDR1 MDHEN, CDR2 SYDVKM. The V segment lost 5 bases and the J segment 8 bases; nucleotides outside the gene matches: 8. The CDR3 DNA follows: TGTGCCAGCAGTCCCTGGACAGGCGGGGGCTACACCTTC. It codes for CASSPWTGGGYTF.

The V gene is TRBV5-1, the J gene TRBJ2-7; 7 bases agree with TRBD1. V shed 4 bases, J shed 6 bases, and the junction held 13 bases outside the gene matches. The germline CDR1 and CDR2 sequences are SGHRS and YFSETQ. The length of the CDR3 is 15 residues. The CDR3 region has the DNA TGCGCCAGCAGCCCACGAATAGGGGGCCCAGGCGAGCAGTACTTC. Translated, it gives CASSPRIGGPGEQYF.

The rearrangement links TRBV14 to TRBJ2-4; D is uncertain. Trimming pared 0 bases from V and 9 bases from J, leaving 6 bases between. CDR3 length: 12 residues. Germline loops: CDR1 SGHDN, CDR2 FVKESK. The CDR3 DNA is TGTGCCAGCAGCCAAGATTGGGCCATTCAGTACTTC. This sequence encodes CASSQDWAIQYF. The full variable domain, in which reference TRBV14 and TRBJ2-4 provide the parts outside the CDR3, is EAGVTQFPSHSVIEKGQTVTLRCDPISGHDNLYWYRRVMGKEIKFLLHFVKESKQDESGMPNNRFLAERTGGTYSTLKVQPAELEDSGVYFCASSQDWAIQYFGAGTRLSVL.

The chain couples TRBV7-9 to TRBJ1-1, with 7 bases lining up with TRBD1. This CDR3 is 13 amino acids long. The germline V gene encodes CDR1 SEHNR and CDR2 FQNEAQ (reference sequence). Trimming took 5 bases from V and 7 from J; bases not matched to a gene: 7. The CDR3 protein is CASSAGTVSEAFF. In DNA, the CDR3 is TGTGCCAGCAGCGCTGGGACAGTAAGTGAAGCTTTCTTT.

The CDR3 DNA is TGCGCCAGCAGCCAAACCGACATGGGACTACGCACCGGGGAGCTGTTTTTT. It specifies CASSQTDMGLRTGELFF. The chain employs TRBV4-1 and TRBJ2-2; the match to TRBD2 covers 7 bases. Germline V gene data show CDR1 as MGHRA and CDR2 as YSYEKL. The CDR3 is 17 residues long. Trimming at V came to 2 bases and at J to 4 bases, leaving 10 bases not matched to a gene.

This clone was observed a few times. CDR3 nucleotides: TGTGCCAGCAGCCCGGACAGTTTAGGAGCTTTCTTT. It specifies CASSPDSLGAFF. The chain uses TRBV5-4 and TRBJ1-1, with a weak D call TRBD1 (6 bases). V lost 4 bases and J 10 bases, leaving 14 bases between the germline ends. The CDR3 extends over 12 amino acids. The germline gives CDR1 SGHNT, CDR2 YYREEE (reference sequence).

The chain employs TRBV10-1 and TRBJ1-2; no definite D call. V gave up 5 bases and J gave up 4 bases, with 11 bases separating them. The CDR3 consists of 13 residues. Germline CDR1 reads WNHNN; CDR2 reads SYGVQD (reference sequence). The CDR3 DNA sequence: TGCGCCAGCAGTCCCAGTTTGCCCTATGGCTACACCTTC. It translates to CASSPSLPYGYTF.

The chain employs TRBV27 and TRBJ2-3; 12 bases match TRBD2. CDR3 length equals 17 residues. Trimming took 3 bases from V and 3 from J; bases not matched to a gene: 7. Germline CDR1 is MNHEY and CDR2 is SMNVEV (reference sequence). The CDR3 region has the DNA TGTGCCAGCAGTTTGCGGCTAGCGGGGGGGTCGACAGATACGCAGTATTTT. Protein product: CASSLRLAGGSTDTQYF.

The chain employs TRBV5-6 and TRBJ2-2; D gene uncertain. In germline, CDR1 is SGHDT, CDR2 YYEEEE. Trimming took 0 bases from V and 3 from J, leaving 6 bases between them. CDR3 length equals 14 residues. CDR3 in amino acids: CASSLVSDTGELFF. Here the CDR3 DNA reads TGTGCCAGCAGCTTGGTGTCGGACACCGGGGAGCTGTTTTTT. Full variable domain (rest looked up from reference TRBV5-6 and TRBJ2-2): DAGVTQSPTHLIKTRGQQVTLRCSPKSGHDTVSWYQQALGQGPQFIFQYYEEEERQRGNFPDRFSGHQFPNYSSELNVNALLLGDSALYLCASSLVSDTGELFFGEGSRLTVL.

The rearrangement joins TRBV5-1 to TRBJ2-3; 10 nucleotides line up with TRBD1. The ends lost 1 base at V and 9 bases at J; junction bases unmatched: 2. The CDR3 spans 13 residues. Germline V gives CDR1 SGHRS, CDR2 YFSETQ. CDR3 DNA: TGCGCCAGCAGCTTGCAGGACAGGGGGACGCAGTATTTT. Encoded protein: CASSLQDRGTQYF.

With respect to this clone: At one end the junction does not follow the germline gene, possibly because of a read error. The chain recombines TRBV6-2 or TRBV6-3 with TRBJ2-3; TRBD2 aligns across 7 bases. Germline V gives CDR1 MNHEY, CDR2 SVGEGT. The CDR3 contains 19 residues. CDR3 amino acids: CASSRIGSRGTHSIDTQYF. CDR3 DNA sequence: TGTGCCAGCAGCCGTATCGGATCGCGGGGGACCCATAGCATAGATACGCAGTATTTT.

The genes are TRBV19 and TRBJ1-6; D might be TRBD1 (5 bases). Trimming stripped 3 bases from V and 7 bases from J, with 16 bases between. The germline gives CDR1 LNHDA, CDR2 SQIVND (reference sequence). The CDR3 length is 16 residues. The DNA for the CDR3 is TGTGCCAGTAGTATCTTGGTGTCACAGGAGAATTCACCCCTCCACTTT. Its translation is CASSILVSQENSPLHF. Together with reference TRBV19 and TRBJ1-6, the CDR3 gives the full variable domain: DGGITQSPKYLFRKEGQNVTLSCEQNLNHDAMYWYRQDPGQGLRLIYYSQIVNDFQKGDIAEGYSVSREKKESFPLTVTSAQKNPTAFYLCASSILVSQENSPLHFGNGTRLTVT.

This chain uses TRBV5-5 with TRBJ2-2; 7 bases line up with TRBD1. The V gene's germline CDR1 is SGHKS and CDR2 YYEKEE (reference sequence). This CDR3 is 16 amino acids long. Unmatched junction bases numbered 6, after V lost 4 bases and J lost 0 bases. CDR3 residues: CASSVTGTANTGELFF. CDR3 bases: TGTGCCAGCAGCGTAACCGGGACAGCGAACACCGGGGAGCTGTTTTTT.